The 20 T cell receptor beta chains in this list originate from one sample, sequenced in a study of T cells in Graves' hyperthyroidism and ophthalmopathy. Researchers took RNA transcripts and amplified the TCR beta CDR3 regions from them. HTBI primers were employed in a first-round RT-PCR of the TCR CDR3. TCRdb called the multiplex PCR reads again in MiXCR, with one record for every CDR3 protein. This sample has 300,000 to 450,000 distinct CDR3 sequences, with approximately 13% found just once. Input material: blood. These receptors all stem from a man aged 25-40 years with Graves' hyperthyroidism that later progressed to Graves' ophthalmopathy.

At least ten counts were recorded for this clonotype. This sequence joins TRBV20-1 and TRBJ2-1; 10 positions match TRBD1. The CDR3 contains 16 residues. From germline, CDR1 is DFQATT and CDR2 SNEGSKA (reference sequence). Unmatched junction bases numbered 15, after V lost 6 bases and J lost 7 bases. The CDR3 bases are TGCAGTGCCAACGCTTCCGGGACAGGGGACAGGAATGAGCAGTTCTTC. It codes for CSANASGTGDRNEQFF.

This clonotype was seen repeatedly, ten times or more. The rearrangement uses TRBV18 and TRBJ1-2; D possibly corresponds to TRBD1 (5 bases). Germline assignment: CDR1 KGHSH and CDR2 LQKENI. The CDR3 loop spans 15 amino acids. Trimming cost V 3 bases and J 3 bases, with 14 bases left between them. The CDR3 reads CASSPREGADYGYTF. The CDR3 DNA is TGTGCCAGCTCACCGCGAGAAGGGGCTGACTATGGCTACACCTTC.

The chain carries TRBV9 and TRBJ1-4, with D perhaps matching TRBD1 (6 bases). This CDR3 region has 16 residues. Germline CDR1 and CDR2: SGDLS and YYNGEE. Trimming took 0 bases from V and 6 from J, leaving 15 bases between them. The CDR3 DNA reads TGTGCCAGCAGCGTAGCTTGGGGGGGGCGAGATGAAAAACTGTTTTTT. Translation: CASSVAWGGRDEKLFF.

There are many counts of this clonotype. The chain carries TRBV2 and TRBJ2-7; the D gene could be TRBD1 or TRBD2 (6 bases each). This CDR3 is 14 amino acids long. Trimming cost V 1 base and J 3 bases, with 10 bases left between them. The germline gives CDR1 SNHLY, CDR2 FYNNEI. CDR3 sequence reads: CASSEGGTRYEQYF. The CDR3, as DNA: TGTGCCAGCAGTGAAGGCGGGACACGCTACGAGCAGTACTTC.

The sample holds many counts of this clonotype. The rearrangement links TRBV28 to TRBJ1-2; TRBD1 agrees at 9 bases. J lost 3 bases, V lost 4 bases, and 3 bases had no gene match. The germline V gene encodes CDR1 MDHEN and CDR2 SYDVKM. This CDR3 has 14 amino acids. In DNA, the CDR3 is TGTGCCAGCAGTTCAACAGGGGGCCACTATGGCTACACCTTC. Its protein product is CASSSTGGHYGYTF.

This clonotype was found a few times. The chain joins TRBV19 to TRBJ2-7, with 10 bases that match TRBD1. The germline V gene encodes CDR1 LNHDA and CDR2 SQIVND (reference sequence). V was pared by 7 bases and J by 2 bases, with 8 bases of the junction left unmatched. The length of the CDR3 is 15 residues. This CDR3 is CASTVGQGRTYEQYF. For the CDR3, the DNA is TGTGCCAGTACCGTGGGACAGGGGCGAACCTACGAGCAGTACTTC. The whole variable domain, remainder taken from reference TRBV19 and TRBJ2-7, is DGGITQSPKYLFRKEGQNVTLSCEQNLNHDAMYWYRQDPGQGLRLIYYSQIVNDFQKGDIAEGYSVSREKKESFPLTVTSAQKNPTAFYLCASTVGQGRTYEQYFGPGTRLTVT.

This clonotype was seen repeatedly, ten times or more. This chain links TRBV20-1 with TRBJ1-5; maybe TRBD1 (5 bases). The germline V and J ends were trimmed by 5 bases and 2 bases, with 16 bases remaining between them. Looked up from germline, CDR1 is DFQATT and CDR2 is SNEGSKA (reference sequence). The CDR3 is 15 amino acids. The CDR3 reads CSAQTGGGGNQPQHF. In DNA, the CDR3 is TGCAGTGCTCAGACCGGGGGTGGGGGCAATCAGCCCCAGCATTTT.

This clonotype was counted many times. The genes are TRBV28 and TRBJ1-6; D perhaps matches TRBD1 (6 bases). V was pared by 3 bases and J by 8 bases, with 11 bases between. In germline, CDR1 is MDHEN, CDR2 SYDVKM. CDR3 length: 14 amino acids. The DNA of the CDR3 is TGTGCCAGCAGTTTTGGGACATTCTATTCACCCCTCCACTTT. It encodes CASSFGTFYSPLHF.

The chain joins TRBV6-6 to TRBJ2-2, with no clear D. CDR3 size: 15 residues. Germline V gives CDR1 MNHNY, CDR2 SVGAGI (reference sequence). V lost 2 bases and J 0 bases, leaving 7 bases between the germline ends. CDR3 residues: CASSYGWSNTGELFF. The CDR3 DNA reads TGTGCCAGCAGTTACGGGTGGTCGAACACCGGGGAGCTGTTTTTT.

The rearrangement joins TRBV12-5 to TRBJ1-3; perhaps TRBD1 as D (6 bases). CDR3 size: 15 residues. The ends were cut back, 2 bases at V and 0 bases at J, with 8 bases in the middle. Germline V gives CDR1 LGHNT, CDR2 FRNRAP. DNA for the CDR3: TGTGCTAGTGGTTTGAGAGGGGGCTCTGGAAACACCATATATTTT. Protein sequence: CASGLRGGSGNTIYF.

CDR3 in amino acids: CASSLGGAGETQYF. The CDR3 nucleotides read TGTGCCAGCAGTTTGGGGGGAGCCGGGGAGACCCAGTACTTC. V is TRBV12-3 or TRBV12-4 and J is TRBJ2-5; a possible D gene is TRBD2 (6 bases). The V and J ends lost 3 bases and 5 bases respectively, with 13 bases between them. This CDR3 has 14 amino acids.

This clonotype was seen a handful of times. V is TRBV5-4 and J is TRBJ2-3; D call uncertain. Looked up from germline, CDR1 is SGHNT and CDR2 is YYREEE (reference sequence). This CDR3 contains 14 residues. V dropped 5 bases and J dropped 4 bases, with 14 bases sitting between them. The CDR3 protein is CASSYGTDPDTQYF. CDR3 sequence (DNA): TGTGCCAGCAGTTACGGTACCGATCCAGATACGCAGTATTTT.

V usage is TRBV20-1 and J usage is TRBJ2-4; a possible D gene is TRBD2 (6 bases). Germline lookup yields CDR1 DFQATT and CDR2 SNEGSKA (reference sequence). Trimming cost V 5 bases and J 0 bases, with 8 bases left between them. The CDR3 has 13 amino acids. CDR3 loop: CSAQGLAKNIQYF. In nucleotides, the CDR3 is TGCAGTGCTCAGGGACTAGCCAAAAACATTCAGTACTTC.

This clonotype was counted only a few times. The chain is built from TRBV3-1 and TRBJ2-1; 16 bases fit TRBD2. V was pared by 5 bases and J by 5 bases, with 18 bases of the junction left unmatched. Germline V gene sequence: CDR1 LGHDT, CDR2 YNNKEL (reference sequence). The CDR3 extends over 21 amino acids. In DNA, the CDR3 is TGTGCCAGCAGCGAAATCCCACCGGGACTAGCGGGGGGGGGACCTCACAATGAGCAGTTCTTC. Translating gives CASSEIPPGLAGGGPHNEQFF.

The chain links TRBV25-1 to TRBJ2-7; D call uncertain. V shed 8 bases and J shed 2 bases, with 13 bases lying between them. The CDR3 sequence is 13 residues long. The germline V gene encodes CDR1 MGHDK and CDR2 SYGVNS. The CDR3 sequence is CASSRAYTYEQYF. The CDR3 region has the DNA TGTGCCAGCTCAAGGGCATACACCTACGAGCAGTACTTC.

This clonotype was seen repeatedly, ten times or more. CDR3 DNA sequence: TGTGCCAGCAGCTTAACCCGGACAGGGAGTGGTGAAAAACTGTTTTTT. It is translated as CASSLTRTGSGEKLFF. The V gene is TRBV7-8, the J gene TRBJ1-4; 8 nucleotides match TRBD1. The length of the CDR3 is 16 residues. Unmatched junction bases numbered 9, after V lost 2 bases and J lost 7 bases. Germline V gene lookup returns CDR1 SGHVS and CDR2 FQNEAQ.

This clonotype was seen more than once but under ten times. The V gene is TRBV5-1, the J gene TRBJ2-2; D not certain. V lost 0 bases to trimming and J lost 4 bases, with 7 bases between them. The length of the CDR3 is 14 residues. Germline loops: CDR1 SGHRS, CDR2 YFSETQ. DNA for the CDR3: TGCGCCAGCAGCTTGGTGGGTGCCACCGGGGAGCTGTTTTTT. This encodes CASSLVGATGELFF. The full variable domain, completed using reference TRBV5-1 and TRBJ2-2, is KAGVTQTPRYLIKTRGQQVTLSCSPISGHRSVSWYQQTPGQGLQFLFEYFSETQRNKGNFPGRFSGRQFSNSRSEMNVSTLELGDSALYLCASSLVGATGELFFGEGSRLTVL.

The chain links TRBV10-3 to TRBJ1-5, with D possibly TRBD1 on 5 matching bases. The germline gives CDR1 ENHRY, CDR2 SYGVKD. The CDR3 runs to 14 residues. The ends were cut back, 6 bases at V and 7 bases at J, with 16 bases in the middle. The CDR3 is CAIRGDRRGQPQHF. For the CDR3, the DNA is TGTGCCATCAGAGGGGACCGGCGGGGGCAGCCCCAGCATTTT.

The V and J genes are TRBV5-1 and TRBJ2-7; D call uncertain. The length of the CDR3 is 14 residues. Germline V lookup: CDR1 SGHRS, CDR2 YFSETQ. Between the trimmed V and J ends, which lost 0 bases and 3 bases, there was a span of 10 bases. CDR3 residues: CASSLDPSIYEQYF. The CDR3 nucleotides are TGCGCCAGCAGCTTGGACCCCTCAATCTACGAGCAGTACTTC.

This clonotype was seen more than once but under ten times. The J gene is TRBJ1-2, the V gene TRBV20-1, with 7 positions matching TRBD1. The CDR3 has 10 amino acids. The germline gives CDR1 DFQATT, CDR2 SNEGSKA (reference sequence). V gave up 5 bases and J gave up 8 bases; unmatched junction bases: 2. The CDR3 loop reads CSAYRGGYTF. CDR3 bases: TGCAGTGCTTACAGGGGAGGCTACACCTTC.